This T cell receptor (beta chain) was found in a study of shared clonotypes between healthy human individuals. The study's findings and limits: A small donor pool kept down the genetic and exposure-history diversity that was represented.

About this clone: Its target is not known.

J was trimmed by 11 bases and V by 4 bases; bases with no gene match: 15. The CDR3 runs 15 residues. CDR1 and CDR2 (germline): SGHDT, YYEEEE. Only Caucasian adults living in Nashville, Tennessee served as donors. Method: immunoSEQ multiplex PCR; TCRdb's copy keeps in-frame clones and lacks some. The data show 2 million to 2.5 million clones, around 95% seen once. The chain uses TRBV5-6 and TRBJ2-1; 7 nucleotides align to TRBD2. The clonotype originates from a man aged 18 to 35 in good health. Sequencing used naive CD4+ T cells sorted from blood. Regarding subset: CD45RA+ positively selected. In nucleotides, the CDR3 is TGTGCCAGCAGCCAAACCACGGGACTATCAGGAAAGCAGTTCTTC. Protein product: CASSQTTGLSGKQFF.